These 32 T cell receptor beta chains came from one sample sequenced in a study of T cell clones after liver transplantation. Repertoires were generated with immunoSEQ multiplex PCR, while TCRdb's copy carries only in-frame clones and drops some. This table holds some 45,000 clones, about 86% found once. This specimen was CD4+ T cells from blood, taken 24 months after liver transplant. These receptors were taken from a human patient who received a liver transplant. Certain T cells may be donor cells from the graft.

The chain has TRBV7-8 and TRBJ2-1; D is ambiguous. Trimming took off 1 base at V and 3 bases at J, with 4 bases between the two ends. Per germline, CDR1 SGHVS and CDR2 FQNEAQ. The CDR3 runs 13 residues. CDR3 amino acids: CASSLGHYNEQFF. The CDR3 DNA sequence: TGTGCCAGCAGCTTAGGACACTACAATGAGCAGTTCTTC.

This chain joins TRBV5-1 and TRBJ2-5, with D perhaps matching TRBD2 (6 bases). CDR3 size: 14 residues. The germline V and J ends were trimmed by 1 base and 4 bases, with 11 bases remaining between them. Per germline, CDR1 SGHRS and CDR2 YFSETQ. The CDR3 sequence is CASSLFVGGETQYF. CDR3 coding DNA: TGCGCCAGCAGCTTGTTTGTGGGAGGAGAGACCCAGTACTTC. Full variable domain (remainder filled in from reference TRBV5-1 and TRBJ2-5): KAGVTQTPRYLIKTRGQQVTLSCSPISGHRSVSWYQQTPGQGLQFLFEYFSETQRNKGNFPGRFSGRQFSNSRSEMNVSTLELGDSALYLCASSLFVGGETQYFGPGTRLLVL.

The sample holds a few counts of this clone. The gene calls are TRBV29-1 and TRBJ2-7, with TRBD2 matching 11 bases. This CDR3 spans 13 amino acids. The J segment lost 7 bases and the V segment lost 2 bases, leaving 4 bases of the junction unmatched. In germline, CDR1 is SQVTM, CDR2 ANQGSEA. The CDR3 DNA reads TGCAGCGTTGAAATAGCGGGAGGGCTTGAGCAGTACTTC. This sequence encodes CSVEIAGGLEQYF.

The chain links TRBV10-2 to TRBJ2-5; D is unresolved. Germline CDR1 and CDR2: WSHSY and SAAADI. This CDR3 has 12 amino acids. Trimming took off 6 bases at V and 2 bases at J, with 7 bases between the two ends. This chain's CDR3 is CASSIGQETQYF. The DNA of the CDR3 is TGCGCCAGCAGCATAGGGCAAGAGACCCAGTACTTC.

The V gene is TRBV29-1, the J gene TRBJ1-3; unclear D gene. The CDR3 consists of 12 residues. The V end lost 4 bases, the J end lost 0 bases, and 4 bases lay between the germline ends. The V gene's germline CDR1 is SQVTM and CDR2 ANQGSEA. The CDR3 region is CSVVSSGNTIYF. The CDR3 DNA reads TGCAGCGTTGTTAGCTCTGGAAACACCATATATTTT.

CDR3 nucleotide sequence: TGTGCCAGCGGCCAGACGGAGGGAGCTTTCAATGAGCAGTTCTTC. Encoded protein: CASGQTEGAFNEQFF. This chain connects TRBV11-2 to TRBJ2-1, with TRBD2 as a possible D gene (6 bases). The CDR3 length is 15 residues. V was cut by 8 bases and J by 6 bases, with 20 bases left in between. In germline, CDR1 is SGHAT, CDR2 FQNNGV.

The chain links TRBV14 to TRBJ2-2; D gene unclear. Deletions cut 0 bases from V and 2 bases from J, with 10 bases between. CDR3 length: 16 residues. Germline values: CDR1 SGHDN, CDR2 FVKESK. The CDR3 region has the DNA TGTGCCAGCAGCCAAGATGGCAGAATAAACACCGGGGAGCTGTTTTTT. It is translated as CASSQDGRINTGELFF.

V usage is TRBV5-1 and J usage is TRBJ2-7, with 7 bases lining up with TRBD1. This CDR3 has 16 amino acids. CDR1 SGHRS and CDR2 YFSETQ come from the germline V gene. V lost 1 base to trimming and J lost 3 bases; unmatched junction nucleotides: 10. The CDR3 sequence is CASSLQAGGTSYEQYF. CDR3 in DNA: TGCGCCAGCAGCTTGCAGGCAGGGGGAACGAGCTACGAGCAGTACTTC. The variable domain in full, with the rest retrieved from reference TRBV5-1 and TRBJ2-7, is KAGVTQTPRYLIKTRGQQVTLSCSPISGHRSVSWYQQTPGQGLQFLFEYFSETQRNKGNFPGRFSGRQFSNSRSEMNVSTLELGDSALYLCASSLQAGGTSYEQYFGPGTRLTVT.

V and J are TRBV5-1 and TRBJ2-2; 11 bases are shared with TRBD2. The V and J ends lost 0 bases and 0 bases, in that order; junction bases with no gene match: 7. The germline gives CDR1 SGHRS, CDR2 YFSETQ. CDR3 length: 19 amino acids. The CDR3 loop is CASSLGHIAGGPNTGELFF. The CDR3 bases are TGCGCCAGCAGCTTGGGTCACATAGCGGGAGGGCCGAACACCGGGGAGCTGTTTTTT.

The V gene is TRBV11-2, the J gene TRBJ2-7; 10 bases match TRBD2. Per germline, CDR1 SGHAT and CDR2 FQNNGV. V gave up 8 bases and J gave up 3 bases; unmatched junction bases: 16. The CDR3 has 17 amino acids. The CDR3 reads CASRPPGGTSVHYEQYF. Written as DNA, the CDR3 is TGTGCCAGCCGCCCACCGGGGGGGACTAGCGTACACTACGAGCAGTACTTC.

The chain links TRBV6-1 to TRBJ1-2, with TRBD1 identical over 9 bases. Germline V gene data show CDR1 as MNHNS and CDR2 as SASEGT. The CDR3 extends over 13 amino acids. V lost 9 bases, J lost 7 bases, and 9 bases stayed unmatched. Written as DNA, the CDR3 is TGTGCCAGTAGCCAGGACAGGGGCAGTGGCTACACCTTC. Its protein is CASSQDRGSGYTF.

This clone is judged medium-sized. This rearrangement joins TRBV7-2 to TRBJ1-5, with D uncertain. Per germline, CDR1 SGHTA and CDR2 FQGNSA. The CDR3 runs to 12 residues. With 0 bases removed from V and 5 bases from J, the gap between germline ends came to 2 bases. The CDR3 reads CASSLAYQPQHF. The CDR3 coding sequence is TGTGCCAGCAGCTTAGCGTATCAGCCCCAGCATTTT.

This clone has just one count. The rearrangement links TRBV7-2 to TRBJ2-2; 15 bases fit TRBD2. The J segment lost 7 bases and the V segment lost 4 bases, leaving 10 bases of the junction unmatched. There are 18 residues in the CDR3. Looked up from germline, CDR1 is SGHTA and CDR2 is FQGNSA. CDR3 sequence reads: CASSSIGLAGGRSGELFF. The DNA for the CDR3 is TGTGCCAGCAGCTCCATAGGACTAGCGGGGGGGCGCAGCGGGGAGCTGTTTTTT. Drawing the rest from reference TRBV7-2 and TRBJ2-2, the complete variable domain is GAGVSQSPSNKVTEKGKDVELRCDPISGHTALYWYRQSLGQGLEFLIYFQGNSAPDKSGLPSDRFSAERTGGSVSTLTIQRTQQEDSAVYLCASSSIGLAGGRSGELFFGEGSRLTVL.

This chain links TRBV18 with TRBJ1-5, with D unclear. CDR1 and CDR2 (germline): KGHSH, LQKENI. The CDR3 consists of 19 residues. V lost 6 bases and J 0 bases, leaving 24 bases between the germline ends. CDR3 nucleotide sequence: TGTGCCAGCTCCCTAGTCCGGGCAAGGAAATTCGATAGCAATCAGCCCCAGCATTTT. Translated, it gives CASSLVRARKFDSNQPQHF.

The V and J genes are TRBV5-1 and TRBJ2-7, with D possibly being TRBD2 (6 bases). Germline CDR1 is SGHRS and CDR2 is YFSETQ. The CDR3 consists of 14 residues. V shed 4 bases and J shed 4 bases, with 15 bases lying between them. The CDR3 region is CASSTGTPLYEQYF. The CDR3 coding sequence is TGCGCCAGCAGCACCGGGACTCCGTTGTACGAGCAGTACTTC.

The chain recombines TRBV6-5 with TRBJ2-5; D gene unclear. The CDR3 is 14 amino acids. The germline gives CDR1 MNHEY, CDR2 SVGAGI. V lost 5 bases and J 0 bases, leaving 10 bases between the germline ends. CDR3 loop: CASSPGGYQETQYF. The DNA of the CDR3 is TGTGCCAGCAGTCCGGGTGGCTACCAAGAGACCCAGTACTTC.

V usage is TRBV6-5 and J usage is TRBJ2-1, with a possible D match to TRBD1 (5 bases). Germline V gives CDR1 MNHEY, CDR2 SVGAGI. Trimming removed 8 bases from V and 6 bases from J, with 20 bases in between. The CDR3 sequence is 15 residues long. This CDR3 is CASSTDRFSGNEQFF. The DNA of the CDR3 is TGTGCCAGCTCCACCGACAGATTCTCGGGCAATGAGCAGTTCTTC.

The chain uses TRBV19 and TRBJ1-2; 7 positions agree with TRBD1. The CDR3 is 13 residues long. Germline V lookup: CDR1 LNHDA, CDR2 SQIVND (reference sequence). V lost 7 bases to trimming and J lost 6 bases; unmatched junction nucleotides: 8. The CDR3 DNA follows: TGTGCCAGTACCACAGGGGAGGGACATGGCTACACCTTC. Residues: CASTTGEGHGYTF.

The J gene is TRBJ2-2, the V gene TRBV7-9; tentative D call: TRBD1 (6 bases). Deletions cut 1 base from V and 6 bases from J, with 15 bases between. The CDR3 has 16 residues. Germline V gene data show CDR1 as SEHNR and CDR2 as FQNEAQ (reference sequence). The CDR3 protein is CASSLDGGPLSGELFF. CDR3 sequence (DNA): TGTGCCAGCAGCTTAGATGGGGGCCCGCTGTCCGGGGAGCTGTTTTTT.

The gene calls are TRBV7-7 and TRBJ2-5, with D unclear. V gave up 4 bases and J gave up 2 bases, with 8 bases separating them. The CDR3 runs to 13 residues. Germline CDR1 and CDR2: SSHAT and FNYEAQ (reference sequence). CDR3 residues: CASSSGLQETQYF. CDR3 sequence (DNA): TGTGCCAGCAGCTCGGGCCTTCAAGAGACCCAGTACTTC. The entire variable domain, with the rest obtained from reference TRBV7-7 and TRBJ2-5, is as follows: GAGVSQSPRYKVTKRGQDVTLRCDPISSHATLYWYQQALGQGPEFLTYFNYEAQPDKSGLPSDRFSAERPEGSISTLTIQRTEQRDSAMYRCASSSGLQETQYFGPGTRLLVL.

This clone is a singleton in its sample. This chain's CDR3 is CASRESGGWYF. Here the CDR3 DNA reads TGTGCCAGCAGGGAAAGCGGGGGTTGGTACTTC. V is TRBV6-5 and J is TRBJ2-5, with 8 bases identical to TRBD2. The CDR3 is 11 residues long. The V gene's germline CDR1 is MNHEY and CDR2 SVGAGI. The junction had 7 bases not matched to a gene; V was cut back by 6 bases and J by 13 bases.

The chain has TRBV5-1 and TRBJ2-7, with D perhaps assigned TRBD1 or TRBD2 (5 bases each). V was trimmed by 8 bases and J by 2 bases, leaving 17 bases between them. The CDR3 is 14 amino acids. Per the germline V gene, CDR1 is SGHRS and CDR2 is YFSETQ. As DNA, the CDR3 is TGCGCCAGTAGCAAGGCGAGGGGTCCCTACGAGCAGTACTTC. Encoded protein: CASSKARGPYEQYF.

The rearrangement uses TRBV29-1 and TRBJ1-1; D is undetermined. V lost 7 bases, J lost 7 bases, and 19 bases lay in between. Germline V gene data show CDR1 as SQVTM and CDR2 as ANQGSEA. There are 13 residues in the CDR3. This chain's CDR3 is CSAVPLGAFEAFF. For the CDR3, the DNA is TGCAGCGCCGTCCCCCTAGGAGCCTTTGAAGCTTTCTTT.

The CDR3 nucleotides read TGTGCCAGCAGCTTAGTGTCCCGGATAGGGGCCTACGAGCAGTACTTC. Protein: CASSLVSRIGAYEQYF. The chain has TRBV11-2 and TRBJ2-7; a weak D match, TRBD1 (5 bases). The CDR3 is made up of 16 amino acids. Germline V gene data show CDR1 as SGHAT and CDR2 as FQNNGV. The V and J ends lost 1 base and 2 bases respectively, with 15 bases between them.

This clone has only one observation. This chain links TRBV6-1 with TRBJ1-6; 9 positions match TRBD1. CDR3 size: 14 residues. The germline V gene encodes CDR1 MNHNS and CDR2 SASEGT. With V trimmed by 3 bases and J by 9 bases, 3 bases remained unmatched. The CDR3 region has the DNA TGTGCCAGCAGTGATAGACAGGGGGTTTCACCCCTCCACTTT. This gives the protein CASSDRQGVSPLHF.

The genes are TRBV5-1 and TRBJ1-4, with TRBD1 matching over 9 bases. Germline assignment: CDR1 SGHRS and CDR2 YFSETQ. The CDR3 totals 15 residues. The V segment lost 2 bases and the J segment 8 bases; nucleotides outside the gene matches: 7. The CDR3 DNA is TGCGCCAGCAGCTTCGGGGACAGGGAGTTGGAAAAACTGTTTTTT. Translated: CASSFGDRELEKLFF.

The chain joins TRBV5-1 to TRBJ1-6; D gene uncertain. Germline assignment: CDR1 SGHRS and CDR2 YFSETQ. The CDR3 is made up of 15 amino acids. Trimming took off 3 bases at V and 5 bases at J, with 12 bases between the two ends. CDR3 protein: CASSSLGDHNSPLHF. The CDR3 nucleotides are TGCGCCAGCAGCTCGCTCGGGGATCATAATTCACCCCTCCACTTT.

This clone was detected only a few times. This CDR3 is CASSYDIAGGETQYF. DNA for the CDR3: TGTGCCAGCAGTTACGACATAGCGGGTGGGGAGACCCAGTACTTC. The chain joins TRBV6-6 to TRBJ2-5; 7 bases are a match to TRBD2. The junction had 8 bases not matched to a gene; V was cut back by 2 bases and J by 5 bases. There are 15 residues in the CDR3. CDR1 MNHNY and CDR2 SVGAGI come from the germline V gene (reference sequence).

This clone was observed a few times. The genes are TRBV7-3 and TRBJ2-6; D might be TRBD1 (6 bases). Germline V gives CDR1 SGHTA, CDR2 FQGTGA. V lost 5 bases, J lost 0 bases, and 17 bases lay in between. The CDR3 contains 18 residues. The CDR3 region is CASSPNTGILSGANVLTF. DNA of the CDR3: TGTGCCAGCAGCCCCAATACAGGGATCCTCTCTGGGGCCAACGTCCTGACTTTC.

This sequence joins TRBV6-1 and TRBJ1-1, with D unresolved. The CDR3 is 12 amino acids. CDR1 and CDR2 from the germline V gene are MNHNS and SASEGT. V lost 6 bases, J lost 8 bases, and 13 bases lay in between. Here the CDR3 reads CASSLSRTEAFF. In DNA form, the CDR3 reads TGTGCCAGCAGCCTATCAAGGACGGAAGCTTTCTTT.

CDR3 residues: CAIERQSNSPLHF. The CDR3, as DNA: TGTGCCATCGAGAGGCAGTCTAATTCACCCCTCCACTTT. J is TRBJ1-6 and V is TRBV6-1; D is unresolved. V was trimmed by 10 bases and J by 6 bases, leaving 13 bases between them. The length of the CDR3 is 13 residues. Germline V gene lookup returns CDR1 MNHNS and CDR2 SASEGT.

This chain connects TRBV18 to TRBJ1-6, with 7 bases matching TRBD1. Germline CDR1 KGHSH, CDR2 LQKENI. This CDR3 is built from 14 residues. V trimming: 5 bases; J trimming: 10 bases; junction bases outside the gene matches: 8. CDR3 in DNA: TGTGCCAGCTCATCACAGGGGTTCGGGTCACCCCTCCACTTT. It yields the protein CASSSQGFGSPLHF.